One and the same sample provided the 23 T cell receptor beta chains below, sequenced in a study of preoperative IRX-2 immunotherapy in early breast cancer. The treatment: preoperative locoregional IRX-2 cytokine immunotherapy. Sequencing was performed with immunoSEQ multiplex PCR; in TCRdb, only in-frame clones are kept and a portion is missing. Here the sample spans around 34,000 clones, 90% to 95% being singletons. This sample was taken from a patient treated with IRX-2 immunotherapy. The source is a human donor with breast cancer.

This clone appeared once. This chain connects TRBV14 to TRBJ1-1; a weak D match, TRBD1 (6 bases). In germline, CDR1 is SGHDN, CDR2 FVKESK. There are 15 residues in the CDR3. V lost 3 bases, J lost 0 bases, and 11 bases lay in between. CDR3 region: CASSHNRDMNTEAFF. CDR3 bases: TGTGCCAGCAGCCATAACAGGGACATGAACACTGAAGCTTTCTTT. Filled out from reference TRBV14 and TRBJ1-1, the complete variable domain reads EAGVTQFPSHSVIEKGQTVTLRCDPISGHDNLYWYRRVMGKEIKFLLHFVKESKQDESGMPNNRFLAERTGGTYSTLKVQPAELEDSGVYFCASSHNRDMNTEAFFGQGTRLTVV.

The J gene is TRBJ2-5, the V gene TRBV14, with D tentatively TRBD2 (7 bases). Trimming pared 4 bases from V and 4 bases from J, leaving 19 bases between. Germline V gene lookup returns CDR1 SGHDN and CDR2 FVKESK. This CDR3 is 16 amino acids long. As DNA, the CDR3 is TGTGCCAGCAGCCCCACCCTTTCGGGGGGCAGAGAGACCCAGTACTTC. Its translation is CASSPTLSGGRETQYF.

The rearrangement links TRBV7-2 to TRBJ2-1, with 11 bases identical to TRBD2. Germline assignment: CDR1 SGHTA and CDR2 FQGNSA. The CDR3 consists of 17 residues. With 1 base clipped from V and 9 bases from J, the junction kept 11 bases outside the gene matches. The CDR3 sequence is CASSLGRYSGRAGEQFF. The CDR3 nucleotides are TGTGCCAGCAGCTTAGGGCGGTATAGCGGGAGGGCCGGTGAGCAGTTCTTC.

The V gene is TRBV19, the J gene TRBJ2-7; D may be TRBD2 (5 bases). CDR1 is LNHDA and CDR2 is SQIVND in the germline V gene (reference sequence). Trimming cost V 2 bases and J 5 bases, with 13 bases left between them. The CDR3 runs 14 residues. CDR3 DNA sequence: TGTGCCAGTAGTATATCACCCCAGGAGGACGAGCAGTACTTC. This translates into CASSISPQEDEQYF.

The chain recombines TRBV10-3 with TRBJ2-4; no firm D call. The CDR3 runs to 15 residues. The V gene's germline CDR1 is ENHRY and CDR2 SYGVKD. Between the trimmed V and J ends, which lost 3 bases and 1 base, there was a span of 10 bases. The CDR3 nucleotides are TGTGCCATCAGTGATGGGCTAGTGGCCAAAAACATTCAGTACTTC. Translated: CAISDGLVAKNIQYF.

The gene calls are TRBV21-1 and TRBJ2-7; the table's D call, TRBD2, has no DNA check behind it. TRBV21-1 is labeled a pseudogene. The CDR3 is made up of 17 amino acids. CDR3 sequence: CASSKAGRTPGEYEQYF. The CDR3 nucleotides read TGTGCCAGCAGCAAAGCCGGACGGACGCCGGGGGAATACGAGCAGTACTTC.

V is TRBV9 and J is TRBJ1-1; D may be TRBD1 (5 bases). V lost 3 bases and J 2 bases, leaving 11 bases between the germline ends. CDR3 size: 14 residues. From germline, CDR1 is SGDLS and CDR2 YYNGEE. This CDR3 is CASSEQAINTEAFF. The CDR3 DNA is TGTGCCAGCAGCGAACAGGCGATAAACACTGAAGCTTTCTTT.

The count of this clone is one. V gene TRBV19 combines with J gene TRBJ2-7; D not certain. Germline V gene data show CDR1 as LNHDA and CDR2 as SQIVND (reference sequence). V was cut by 7 bases and J by 0 bases, with 13 bases left in between. CDR3 length equals 14 residues. The CDR3 DNA reads TGTGCCAGTAAACCGGTGGGCTCCTCCTACGAGCAGTACTTC. This translates into CASKPVGSSYEQYF.

The chain has TRBV6-1 and TRBJ1-5; TRBD1 might be the D (5 bases). Germline V gene lookup returns CDR1 MNHNS and CDR2 SASEGT. Trimming took 2 bases from V and 1 from J, leaving 12 bases between them. The CDR3 spans 16 residues. The CDR3 is CASSEPGEVSNQPQHF. The DNA of the CDR3 is TGTGCCAGCAGTGAACCGGGGGAAGTAAGCAATCAGCCCCAGCATTTT.

This sequence joins TRBV5-1 and TRBJ1-6; 10 bases align to TRBD1. The CDR3 spans 14 residues. Germline V lookup: CDR1 SGHRS, CDR2 YFSETQ. Trimming removed 4 bases from V and 9 bases from J; junction bases left unmatched: 4. The CDR3 reads CASSRDRGISPLHF. CDR3 in DNA: TGCGCCAGCAGCCGGGACAGGGGTATTTCACCCCTCCACTTT.

This clone was found a few times. CDR3 sequence (DNA): TGTGCCAGCAGTGGCGACAGGGGGTTTTATCAGCCCCAGCATTTT. This translates into CASSGDRGFYQPQHF. This sequence joins TRBV6-1 and TRBJ1-5, with 9 bases that match TRBD1. Looked up from germline, CDR1 is MNHNS and CDR2 is SASEGT. The CDR3 has 15 amino acids. The trim removed 4 bases at V and 5 bases at J, leaving 6 bases unmatched.

This chain links TRBV7-2 with TRBJ2-7; maybe TRBD1 (6 bases). V was clipped by 1 base and J by 3 bases, with 19 bases between them. This CDR3 region has 17 residues. Germline loops: CDR1 SGHTA, CDR2 FQGNSA. CDR3 sequence (DNA): TGTGCCAGCAGCTTAGTTTCTACGGGACGAGGGGGCTACGAGCAGTACTTC. It is translated as CASSLVSTGRGGYEQYF.

V is TRBV6-6 and J is TRBJ2-1; TRBD2 matches at 8 bases. The V and J ends lost 2 bases and 5 bases, in that order; junction bases with no gene match: 5. Germline CDR1 and CDR2: MNHNY and SVGAGI (reference sequence). This CDR3 is 15 amino acids long. The CDR3 sequence is CASSYPREGHNEQFF. The CDR3 coding sequence is TGTGCCAGCAGTTACCCCCGGGAGGGACACAATGAGCAGTTCTTC.

The chain links TRBV7-9 to TRBJ2-7; TRBD2 agrees at 11 bases. The CDR3 has 14 residues. With V trimmed by 8 bases and J by 3 bases, 6 bases remained unmatched. Germline-derived CDR1 and CDR2 are SEHNR and FQNEAQ (reference sequence). The CDR3 sequence is CASGHSGGDYEQYF. In nucleotides, the CDR3 is TGTGCCAGCGGACATAGCGGGGGGGACTACGAGCAGTACTTC. The full variable domain, its missing parts supplied by reference TRBV7-9 and TRBJ2-7, is DTGVSQNPRHKITKRGQNVTFRCDPISEHNRLYWYRQTLGQGPEFLTYFQNEAQLEKSRLLSDRFSAERPKGSFSTLEIQRTEQGDSAMYLCASGHSGGDYEQYFGPGTRLTVT.

The chain carries TRBV2 and TRBJ2-7; D possibly corresponds to TRBD1 (6 bases). The CDR3 spans 14 residues. V dropped 6 bases and J dropped 3 bases, with 15 bases sitting between them. The germline V gene encodes CDR1 SNHLY and CDR2 FYNNEI. The CDR3 DNA sequence: TGTGCCAGCAGCAGGACAGCCCCCTTCTACGAGCAGTACTTC. Encoded protein: CASSRTAPFYEQYF. Full variable domain (outside the CDR3, taken from reference TRBV2 and TRBJ2-7): EPEVTQTPSHQVTQMGQEVILRCVPISNHLYFYWYRQILGQKVEFLVSFYNNEISEKSEIFDDQFSVERPDGSNFTLKIRSTKLEDSAMYFCASSRTAPFYEQYFGPGTRLTVT.

The chain links TRBV4-3 to TRBJ2-7, with D perhaps TRBD1 (5 bases). The CDR3 runs to 17 residues. V lost 2 bases, J lost 0 bases, and 17 bases lay in between. Looked up from germline, CDR1 is LGHNA and CDR2 is YSLEER. The CDR3 region is CASSQNPNYDSSYEQYF. Written as DNA, the CDR3 is TGCGCCAGCAGCCAAAATCCGAACTACGACAGCTCCTACGAGCAGTACTTC.

The chain carries TRBV23-1 and TRBJ2-1, with 8 bases fitting TRBD2. TRBV23-1 is noted as an ORF with a role that remains uncertain. J lost 4 bases, V lost 0 bases, and 5 bases had no gene match. The CDR3 runs to 16 residues. The CDR3 DNA is TGCGCCAGCAGTCAATCCAGCGGGGGCCTGTACAATGAGCAGTTCTTC. Translating it yields CASSQSSGGLYNEQFF.

CDR3 bases: TGTGCCAGCAGGGAGCGGGGGGGCCCCCAAGAGACCCAGTACTTC. Translated, it gives CASRERGGPQETQYF. The chain is built from TRBV2 and TRBJ2-5; 10 bases are a match to TRBD2. The CDR3 length is 15 residues. The V segment lost 6 bases and the J segment 1 base; nucleotides outside the gene matches: 5. Germline lookup yields CDR1 SNHLY and CDR2 FYNNEI.

This clone was seen once. This chain links TRBV9 with TRBJ2-2; the D gene could be TRBD1 or TRBD2 (5 bases each). From germline, CDR1 is SGDLS and CDR2 YYNGEE. The CDR3 length is 13 residues. Trimming took off 3 bases at V and 5 bases at J, with 8 bases between the two ends. CDR3 region: CASSERGTGELFF. Written as DNA, the CDR3 is TGTGCCAGCAGCGAGAGGGGTACCGGGGAGCTGTTTTTT.

V is TRBV19 and J is TRBJ2-2, with 9 positions matching TRBD1. The CDR3 contains 16 residues. Germline values: CDR1 LNHDA, CDR2 SQIVND (reference sequence). V lost 6 bases to trimming and J lost 7 bases; unmatched junction nucleotides: 12. The CDR3 spells CASRHLGQGRDGELFF. In DNA, the CDR3 is TGTGCCAGTAGGCACCTGGGACAGGGACGCGACGGGGAGCTGTTTTTT.

The gene calls are TRBV5-1 and TRBJ1-6; D may be TRBD1 (5 bases). The CDR3 totals 15 residues. The V and J ends lost 0 bases and 7 bases respectively, with 11 bases between them. CDR1 is SGHRS and CDR2 is YFSETQ in the germline V gene. The CDR3 bases are TGCGCCAGCAGCTTGGAAGGGTCAGGGAATTCACCCCTCCACTTT. It translates to CASSLEGSGNSPLHF. The whole variable domain, remainder taken from reference TRBV5-1 and TRBJ1-6, is KAGVTQTPRYLIKTRGQQVTLSCSPISGHRSVSWYQQTPGQGLQFLFEYFSETQRNKGNFPGRFSGRQFSNSRSEMNVSTLELGDSALYLCASSLEGSGNSPLHFGNGTRLTVT.

The CDR3 here is CASSSQLDTEAFF. CDR3 DNA: TGTGCCAGTAGTTCCCAGCTTGACACTGAAGCTTTCTTT. This chain connects TRBV19 to TRBJ1-1; D not certain. Trimming took 5 bases from V and 3 from J, leaving 10 bases between them. This CDR3 region has 13 residues. The germline CDR1 and CDR2 sequences are LNHDA and SQIVND (reference sequence).

The chain has TRBV18 and TRBJ2-2; 7 bases are shared with TRBD1. V trimming: 1 base; J trimming: 6 bases; junction bases outside the gene matches: 11. This CDR3 region has 17 residues. The germline gives CDR1 KGHSH, CDR2 LQKENI. The CDR3 loop is CASSPLRDSLESGELFF. The CDR3 DNA reads as TGTGCCAGCTCACCACTAAGGGACAGTCTAGAATCCGGGGAGCTGTTTTTT.